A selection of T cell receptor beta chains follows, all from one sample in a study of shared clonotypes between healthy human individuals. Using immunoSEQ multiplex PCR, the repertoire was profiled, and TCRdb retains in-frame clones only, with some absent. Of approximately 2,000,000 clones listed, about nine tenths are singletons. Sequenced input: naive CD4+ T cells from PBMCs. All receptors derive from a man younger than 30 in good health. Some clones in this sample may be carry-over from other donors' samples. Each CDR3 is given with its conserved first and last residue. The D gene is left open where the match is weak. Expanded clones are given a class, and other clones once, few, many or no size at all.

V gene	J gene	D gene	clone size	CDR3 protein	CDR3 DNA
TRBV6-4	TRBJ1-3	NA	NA	CASSADNSGNTIYF	TGTGCCAGCAGTGCAGACAACTCTGGAAACACCATATATTTT
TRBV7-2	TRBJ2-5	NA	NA	CASSLLVAGVETQYF	TGTGCCAGCAGCTTACTTGTCGCTGGGGTGGAGACCCAGTACTTC
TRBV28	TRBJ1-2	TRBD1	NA	CASSSGQTTYGYTF	TGTGCCAGCAGCTCGGGACAGACCACCTATGGCTACACCTTC
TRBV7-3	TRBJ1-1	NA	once	CASSLAEWSEAFF	TGTGCCAGCAGCTTAGCCGAGTGGAGTGAAGCTTTCTTT
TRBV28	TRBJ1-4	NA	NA	CASSPAGTRNEKLFF	TGTGCCAGCAGCCCCGCCGGGACGCGAAATGAAAAACTGTTTTTT
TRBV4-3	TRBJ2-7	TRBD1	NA	CASSLQGQGRYEQYF	TGCGCCAGCAGCCTCCAGGGACAGGGGAGGTACGAGCAGTACTTC
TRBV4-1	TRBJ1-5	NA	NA	CASSQVGSNQPQHF	TGCGCCAGCAGCCAAGTGGGAAGCAATCAGCCCCAGCATTTT
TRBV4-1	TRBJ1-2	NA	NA	CASSQDGRGGYGYTF	TGCGCCAGCAGCCAAGATGGCAGGGGAGGTTATGGCTACACCTTC
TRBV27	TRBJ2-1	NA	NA	CASSFNSFQYNEQFF	TGTGCCAGCAGTTTTAACAGCTTCCAATACAATGAGCAGTTCTTC
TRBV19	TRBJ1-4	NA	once	CASSWGGRSEKLFF	TGTGCCAGTAGTTGGGGCGGGAGAAGTGAAAAACTGTTTTTT
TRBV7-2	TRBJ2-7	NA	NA	CASSFFQGNYEQYF	TGTGCCAGCAGCTTTTTCCAGGGCAACTACGAGCAGTACTTC
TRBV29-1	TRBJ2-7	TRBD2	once	CSVEELAGVSYEQYF	TGCAGCGTTGAAGAGCTAGCGGGAGTCTCCTACGAGCAGTACTTC
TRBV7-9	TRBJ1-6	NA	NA	CASSLEGYSPLHF	TGTGCCAGCAGCCTAGAGGGGTATTCACCCCTCCACTTT
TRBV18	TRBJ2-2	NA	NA	CASSPPRGENTGELFF	TGTGCCAGCTCACCACCTCGAGGGGAGAACACCGGGGAGCTGTTTTTT
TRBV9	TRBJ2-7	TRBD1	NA	CASSGRQGRYEQYF	TGTGCCAGCAGCGGACGACAGGGACGGTACGAGCAGTACTTC
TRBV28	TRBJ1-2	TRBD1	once	CASRTGSRGYTF	TGTGCCAGCAGGACAGGGTCAAGAGGCTACACCTTC
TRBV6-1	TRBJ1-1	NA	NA	CASSEQGGLNTEAFF	TGTGCCAGCAGTGAACAGGGCGGCTTGAACACTGAAGCTTTCTTT
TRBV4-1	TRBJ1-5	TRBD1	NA	CASSQDRRGQSISQPQHF	TGCGCCAGCAGCCAAGATCGAAGGGGACAGTCGATTAGCCAGCCCCAGCATTTT
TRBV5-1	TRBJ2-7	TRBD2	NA	CASSPGQAGGGEQYF	TGCGCCAGCAGCCCCGGACAAGCGGGAGGAGGGGAGCAGTACTTC
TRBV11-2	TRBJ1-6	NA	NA	CASSLGWGNSPLHF	TGTGCCAGCAGCTTAGGTTGGGGTAATTCACCCCTCCACTTT
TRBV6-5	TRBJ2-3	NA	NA	CASSPLLLDTQYF	TGTGCCAGCAGCCCCCTGTTGTTAGATACGCAGTATTTT
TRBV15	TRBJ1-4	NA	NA	CATSTGQIVEKLFF	TGTGCCACCAGCACCGGACAGATTGTGGAAAAACTGTTTTTT
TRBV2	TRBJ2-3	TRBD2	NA	CASSPGLAGADTQYF	TGTGCCAGCAGTCCTGGACTAGCGGGAGCAGATACGCAGTATTTT
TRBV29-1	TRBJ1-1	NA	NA	CSVVTVGLGEAFF	TGCAGCGTTGTAACAGTGGGGCTGGGTGAAGCTTTCTTT
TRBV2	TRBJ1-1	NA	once	CASSVRGGWGTEAFF	TGTGCCAGCAGTGTTCGTGGGGGCTGGGGCACTGAAGCTTTCTTT
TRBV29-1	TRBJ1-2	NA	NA	CSVANYGYTF	TGCAGCGTTGCAAACTATGGCTACACCTTC
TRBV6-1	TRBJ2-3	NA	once	CASSEFPSSPQYF	TGTGCCAGCAGTGAGTTTCCTAGCAGTCCGCAGTATTTT
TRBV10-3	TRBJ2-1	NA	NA	CAISEHTASSYNEQFF	TGTGCCATCAGTGAGCATACAGCTAGCTCCTACAATGAGCAGTTCTTC
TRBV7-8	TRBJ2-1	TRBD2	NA	CASTMPGVAGEGQFF	TGTGCCAGCACCATGCCGGGAGTAGCGGGAGAGGGGCAGTTCTTC